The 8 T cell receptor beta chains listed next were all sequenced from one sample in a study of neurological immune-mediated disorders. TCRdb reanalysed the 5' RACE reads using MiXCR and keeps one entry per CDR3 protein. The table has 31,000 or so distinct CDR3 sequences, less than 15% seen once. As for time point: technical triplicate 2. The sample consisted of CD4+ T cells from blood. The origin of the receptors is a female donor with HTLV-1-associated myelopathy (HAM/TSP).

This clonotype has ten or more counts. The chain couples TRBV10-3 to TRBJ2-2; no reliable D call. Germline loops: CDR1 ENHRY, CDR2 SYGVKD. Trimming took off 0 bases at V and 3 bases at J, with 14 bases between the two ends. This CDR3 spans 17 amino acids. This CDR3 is CAISESIIRTDTGELFF. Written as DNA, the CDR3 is TGTGCCATCAGTGAGTCGATTATCCGGACGGACACCGGGGAGCTGTTTTTT.

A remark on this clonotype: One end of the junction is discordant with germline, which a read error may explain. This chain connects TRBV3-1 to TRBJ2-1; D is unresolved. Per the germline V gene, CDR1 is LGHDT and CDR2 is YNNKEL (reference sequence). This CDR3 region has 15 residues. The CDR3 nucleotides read TGTGTCAGCAGCCAAGATAGAAATTCTTACAATGAGCAGTTCTTC. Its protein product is CVSSQDRNSYNEQFF.

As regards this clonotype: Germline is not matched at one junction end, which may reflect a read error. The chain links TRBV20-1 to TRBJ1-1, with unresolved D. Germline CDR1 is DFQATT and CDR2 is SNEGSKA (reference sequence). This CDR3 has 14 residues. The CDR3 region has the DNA TGCAGTGCTAGTCCCCCCGGTGGGCACTCTGAAGATTTCTTT. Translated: CSASPPGGHSEDFF.

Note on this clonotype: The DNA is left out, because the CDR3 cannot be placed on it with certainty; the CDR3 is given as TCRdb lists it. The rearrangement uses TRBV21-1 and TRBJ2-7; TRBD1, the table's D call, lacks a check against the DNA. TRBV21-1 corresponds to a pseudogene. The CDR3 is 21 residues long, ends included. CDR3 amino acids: CASSFYICSVIRQGATYEQYF.

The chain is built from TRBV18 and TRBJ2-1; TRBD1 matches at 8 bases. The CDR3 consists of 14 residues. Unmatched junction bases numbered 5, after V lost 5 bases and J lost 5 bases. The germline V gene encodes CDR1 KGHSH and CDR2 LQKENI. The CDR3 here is CASSGQGVNNEQFF. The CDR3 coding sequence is TGTGCCAGCTCAGGACAGGGTGTCAACAATGAGCAGTTCTTC.

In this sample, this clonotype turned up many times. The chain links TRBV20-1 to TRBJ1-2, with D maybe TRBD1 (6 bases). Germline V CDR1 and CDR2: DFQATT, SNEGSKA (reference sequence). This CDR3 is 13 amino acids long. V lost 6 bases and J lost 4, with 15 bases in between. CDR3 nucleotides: TGCAGTGCCACGGGGGGCAGGGCCTATGGCTACACCTTC. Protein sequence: CSATGGRAYGYTF.

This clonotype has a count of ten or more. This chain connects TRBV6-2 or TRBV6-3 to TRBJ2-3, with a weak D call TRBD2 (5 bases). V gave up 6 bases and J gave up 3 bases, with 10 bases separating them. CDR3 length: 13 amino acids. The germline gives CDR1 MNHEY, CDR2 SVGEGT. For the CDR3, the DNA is TGTGCCAGCAGCCCCAGCGGTACAGATACGCAGTATTTT. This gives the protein CASSPSGTDTQYF.

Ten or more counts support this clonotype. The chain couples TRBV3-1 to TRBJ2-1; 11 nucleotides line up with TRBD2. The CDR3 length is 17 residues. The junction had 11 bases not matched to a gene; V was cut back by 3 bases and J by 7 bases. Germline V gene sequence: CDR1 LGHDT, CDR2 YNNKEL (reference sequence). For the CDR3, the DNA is TGTGCCAGCAGCCAGGGCGTAGCGGGGGGGCCCTCGAATGAGCAGTTCTTC. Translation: CASSQGVAGGPSNEQFF.